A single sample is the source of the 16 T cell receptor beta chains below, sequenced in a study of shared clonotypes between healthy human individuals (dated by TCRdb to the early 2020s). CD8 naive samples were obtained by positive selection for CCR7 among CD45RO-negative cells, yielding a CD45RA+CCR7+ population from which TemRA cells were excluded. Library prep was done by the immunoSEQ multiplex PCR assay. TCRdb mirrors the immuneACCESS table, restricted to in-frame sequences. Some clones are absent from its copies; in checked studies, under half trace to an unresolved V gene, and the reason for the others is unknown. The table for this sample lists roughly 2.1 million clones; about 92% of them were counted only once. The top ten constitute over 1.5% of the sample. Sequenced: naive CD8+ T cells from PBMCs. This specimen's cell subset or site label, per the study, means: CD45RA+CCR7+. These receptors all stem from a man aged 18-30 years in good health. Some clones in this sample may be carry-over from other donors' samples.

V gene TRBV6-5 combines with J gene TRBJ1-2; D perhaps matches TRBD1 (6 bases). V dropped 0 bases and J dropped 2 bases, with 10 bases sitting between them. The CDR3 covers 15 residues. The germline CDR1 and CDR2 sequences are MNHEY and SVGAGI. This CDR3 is CASSYSYGGNYGYTF. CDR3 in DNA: TGTGCCAGCAGTTACTCCTATGGGGGCAACTATGGCTACACCTTC.

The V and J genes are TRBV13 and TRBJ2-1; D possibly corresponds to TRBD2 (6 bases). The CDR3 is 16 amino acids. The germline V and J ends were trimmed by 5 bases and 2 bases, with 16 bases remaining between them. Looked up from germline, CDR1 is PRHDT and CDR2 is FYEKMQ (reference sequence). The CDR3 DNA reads TGTGCCAGCAGCGACCGGAGGGCGCTTACCTACAATGAGCAGTTCTTC. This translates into CASSDRRALTYNEQFF.

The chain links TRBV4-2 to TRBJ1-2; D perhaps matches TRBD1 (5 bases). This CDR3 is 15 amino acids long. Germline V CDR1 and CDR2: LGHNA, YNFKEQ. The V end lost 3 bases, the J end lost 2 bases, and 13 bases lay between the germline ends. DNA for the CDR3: TGTGCCAGCAGCCAGGGGGGTCTAGCAAACTATGGCTACACCTTC. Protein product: CASSQGGLANYGYTF.

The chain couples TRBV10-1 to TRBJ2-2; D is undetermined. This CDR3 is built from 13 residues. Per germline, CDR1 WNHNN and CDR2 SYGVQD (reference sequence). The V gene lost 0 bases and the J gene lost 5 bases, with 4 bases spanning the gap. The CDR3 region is CASSESMTGELFF. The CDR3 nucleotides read TGCGCCAGCAGTGAGTCGATGACCGGGGAGCTGTTTTTT.

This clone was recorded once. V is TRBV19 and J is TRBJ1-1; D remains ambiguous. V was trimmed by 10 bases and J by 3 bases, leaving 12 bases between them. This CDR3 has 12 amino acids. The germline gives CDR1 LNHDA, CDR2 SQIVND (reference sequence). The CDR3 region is CATLDGYTEAFF. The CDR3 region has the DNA TGTGCCACCTTGGACGGCTACACTGAAGCTTTCTTT. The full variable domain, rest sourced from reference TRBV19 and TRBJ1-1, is DGGITQSPKYLFRKEGQNVTLSCEQNLNHDAMYWYRQDPGQGLRLIYYSQIVNDFQKGDIAEGYSVSREKKESFPLTVTSAQKNPTAFYLCATLDGYTEAFFGQGTRLTVV.

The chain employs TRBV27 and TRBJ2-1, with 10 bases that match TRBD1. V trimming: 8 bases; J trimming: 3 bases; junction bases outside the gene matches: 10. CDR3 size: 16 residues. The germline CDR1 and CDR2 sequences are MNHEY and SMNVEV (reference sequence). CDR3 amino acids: CASRGQGPLLYNEQFF. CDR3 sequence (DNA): TGTGCCAGCCGGGGACAGGGGCCCCTTCTCTACAATGAGCAGTTCTTC.

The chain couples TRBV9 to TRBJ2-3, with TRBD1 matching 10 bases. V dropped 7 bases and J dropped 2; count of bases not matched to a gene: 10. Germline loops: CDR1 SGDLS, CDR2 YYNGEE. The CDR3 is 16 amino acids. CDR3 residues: CASGPGTGDNTDTQYF. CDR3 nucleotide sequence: TGTGCCAGCGGACCCGGGACAGGGGATAACACAGATACGCAGTATTTT.

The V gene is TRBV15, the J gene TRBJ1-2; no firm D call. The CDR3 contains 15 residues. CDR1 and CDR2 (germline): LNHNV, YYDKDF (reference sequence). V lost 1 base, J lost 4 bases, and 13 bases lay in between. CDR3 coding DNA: TGTGCCACCAGCAGAGTGGCTCATAGTGTCTATGGCTACACCTTC. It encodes CATSRVAHSVYGYTF.

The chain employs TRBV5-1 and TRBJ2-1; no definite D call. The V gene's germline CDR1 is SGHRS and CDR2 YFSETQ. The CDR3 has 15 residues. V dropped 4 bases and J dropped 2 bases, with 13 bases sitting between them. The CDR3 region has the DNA TGCGCCAGCAGCCTTAAGGAACGTCCCTACAATGAGCAGTTCTTC. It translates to CASSLKERPYNEQFF.

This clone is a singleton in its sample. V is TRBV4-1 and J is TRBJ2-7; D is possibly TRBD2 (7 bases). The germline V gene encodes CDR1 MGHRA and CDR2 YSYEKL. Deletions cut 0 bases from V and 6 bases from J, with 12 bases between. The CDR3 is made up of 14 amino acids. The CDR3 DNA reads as TGCGCCAGCAGCCAAGATCCGAGGGGGGGCGAGCAGTACTTC. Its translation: CASSQDPRGGEQYF.

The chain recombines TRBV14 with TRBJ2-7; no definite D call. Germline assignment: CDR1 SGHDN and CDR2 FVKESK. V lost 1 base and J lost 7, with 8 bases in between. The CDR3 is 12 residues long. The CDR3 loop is CASSQGSLEQYF. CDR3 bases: TGTGCCAGCAGCCAAGGCTCCCTTGAGCAGTACTTC.

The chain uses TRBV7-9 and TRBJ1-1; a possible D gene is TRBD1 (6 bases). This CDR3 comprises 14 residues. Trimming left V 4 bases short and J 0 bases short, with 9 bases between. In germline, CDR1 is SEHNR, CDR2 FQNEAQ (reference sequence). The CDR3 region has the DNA TGTGCCAGCAGCTCACAGGGCATGAACACTGAAGCTTTCTTT. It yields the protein CASSSQGMNTEAFF.

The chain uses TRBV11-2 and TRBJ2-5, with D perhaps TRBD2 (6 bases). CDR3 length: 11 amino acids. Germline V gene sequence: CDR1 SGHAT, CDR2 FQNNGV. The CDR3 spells CAEGVQETQYF. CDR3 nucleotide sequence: TGTGCGGAGGGAGTACAAGAGACCCAGTACTTC.

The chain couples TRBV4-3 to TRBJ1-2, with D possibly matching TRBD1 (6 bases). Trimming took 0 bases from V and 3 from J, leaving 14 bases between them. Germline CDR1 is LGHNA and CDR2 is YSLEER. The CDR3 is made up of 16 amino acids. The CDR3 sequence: CASSQDGEGGYYGYTF. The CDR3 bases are TGCGCCAGCAGCCAAGATGGTGAAGGGGGATACTATGGCTACACCTTC.

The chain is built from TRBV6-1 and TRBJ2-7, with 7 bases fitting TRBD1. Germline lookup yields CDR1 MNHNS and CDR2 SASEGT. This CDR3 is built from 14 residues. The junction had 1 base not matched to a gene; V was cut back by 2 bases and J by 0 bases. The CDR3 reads CASSERTGSYEQYF. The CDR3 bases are TGTGCCAGCAGTGAACGGACAGGCTCCTACGAGCAGTACTTC.

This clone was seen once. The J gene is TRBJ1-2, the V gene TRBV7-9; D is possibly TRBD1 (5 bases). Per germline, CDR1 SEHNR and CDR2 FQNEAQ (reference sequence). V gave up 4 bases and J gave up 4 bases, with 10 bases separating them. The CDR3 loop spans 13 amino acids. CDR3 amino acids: CASSSGGTYGYTF. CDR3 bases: TGTGCCAGCAGCTCGGGGGGGACCTATGGCTACACCTTC.